What follows are 9 T cell receptor beta chains derived from one specimen sequenced in a study of neoadjuvant anti-PD-1 for oral cavity cancer. Sequencing was performed with immunoSEQ multiplex PCR; in TCRdb, only in-frame clones are kept and a portion is missing. In the table there are about 14,000 clones, over 55% of which are singletons. This specimen consisted of PBMCs, obtained before nivolumab (anti-PD-1) treatment. All receptors derive from a person aged 40 to 85 with oral cavity squamous cell carcinoma.

The J gene is TRBJ1-2, the V gene TRBV28, with 7 bases aligning to TRBD1. The CDR3 is 16 amino acids. Per germline, CDR1 MDHEN and CDR2 SYDVKM. The trim removed 3 bases at V and 5 bases at J, leaving 12 bases unmatched. CDR3 residues: CASSFPRGGFEYGYTF. The CDR3, as DNA: TGTGCCAGCAGTTTTCCCCGAGGGGGCTTCGAATATGGCTACACCTTC.

The V gene is TRBV10-2, the J gene TRBJ1-1; weak D call: TRBD1 (6 bases). The CDR3 extends over 13 amino acids. CDR1 is WSHSY, CDR2 SAAADI, per germline. The ends were cut back, 11 bases at V and 5 bases at J, with 18 bases in the middle. CDR3 region: CAGRPSGDTEAFF. CDR3 DNA sequence: TGCGCCGGTAGGCCATCAGGGGATACTGAAGCTTTCTTT.

The rearrangement links TRBV29-1 to TRBJ1-3, with 7 bases fitting TRBD1. Germline lookup yields CDR1 SQVTM and CDR2 ANQGSEA. The length of the CDR3 is 13 residues. J was trimmed by 2 bases and V by 7 bases; bases with no gene match: 5. The CDR3 protein is CSARTGAGNTIYF. CDR3 coding DNA: TGCAGCGCCCGCACAGGGGCTGGAAACACCATATATTTT.

The chain couples TRBV2 to TRBJ1-6; 10 positions agree with TRBD1. The CDR3 has 13 residues. V shed 8 bases and J 7 bases; nucleotides not matched to a gene: 2. Germline assignment: CDR1 SNHLY and CDR2 FYNNEI. CDR3 bases: TGTGCCAGCTCGGGACAGGGGAATTCACCCCTCCACTTT. Translation: CASSGQGNSPLHF.

This rearrangement joins TRBV9 to TRBJ2-7; unclear D gene. Germline-derived CDR1 and CDR2 are SGDLS and YYNGEE. CDR3 length: 16 amino acids. V was pared by 1 base and J by 2 bases, with 16 bases between. In DNA form, the CDR3 reads TGTGCCAGCAGCGTATGGGCCGATTCGGTCCCCTACGAGCAGTACTTC. It yields the protein CASSVWADSVPYEQYF.

V usage is TRBV7-2 and J usage is TRBJ2-7, with TRBD1 as a possible D gene (5 bases). The germline V gene has CDR1 SGHTA and CDR2 FQGNSA. The CDR3 covers 13 residues. Trimming removed 7 bases at V and 2 bases at J, with 12 bases between. The CDR3 loop reads CASTLGHAYEQYF. The DNA for the CDR3 is TGTGCCAGCACCCTAGGACATGCCTACGAGCAGTACTTC.

V and J are TRBV7-3 and TRBJ1-1; the match to TRBD1 covers 8 bases. Per the germline V gene, CDR1 is SGHTA and CDR2 is FQGTGA. The V gene end was trimmed by 5 bases and the J gene end by 2 bases; junction bases not matched to a gene: 7. The CDR3 extends over 15 amino acids. For the CDR3, the DNA is TGTGCCAGCAGCCGGAGCAGGGGGCTAAACACTGAAGCTTTCTTT. It is translated as CASSRSRGLNTEAFF.

This chain joins TRBV18 and TRBJ2-2; no clear D. CDR3 length: 13 amino acids. Looked up from germline, CDR1 is KGHSH and CDR2 is LQKENI. The V and J ends lost 1 base and 6 bases respectively, with 6 bases between them. The CDR3 region is CASSPQGSGELFF. CDR3 coding DNA: TGTGCCAGCTCACCACAGGGTTCCGGGGAGCTGTTTTTT.

This clone was counted a few times. The rearrangement joins TRBV18 to TRBJ1-4, with a tentative D call TRBD1 (5 bases). V gave up 4 bases and J gave up 8 bases, with 20 bases separating them. In germline, CDR1 is KGHSH, CDR2 LQKENI. The CDR3 consists of 16 residues. The CDR3 is CASSRLPEGGDEKLFF. The CDR3 DNA reads TGTGCCAGCTCACGTTTGCCCGAGGGAGGGGACGAAAAACTGTTTTTT.